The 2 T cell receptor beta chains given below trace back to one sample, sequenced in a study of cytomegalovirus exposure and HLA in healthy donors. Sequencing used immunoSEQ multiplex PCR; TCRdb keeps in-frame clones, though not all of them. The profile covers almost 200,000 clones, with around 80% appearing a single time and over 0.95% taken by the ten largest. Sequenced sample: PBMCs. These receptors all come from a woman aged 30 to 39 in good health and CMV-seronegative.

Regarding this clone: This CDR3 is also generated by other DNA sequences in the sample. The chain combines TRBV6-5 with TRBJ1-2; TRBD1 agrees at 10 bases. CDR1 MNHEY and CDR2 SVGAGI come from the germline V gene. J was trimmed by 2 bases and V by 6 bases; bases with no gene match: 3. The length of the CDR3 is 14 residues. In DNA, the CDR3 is TGTGCCAGCAGCTGGGGACAGGGGAACTATGGCTACACCTTC. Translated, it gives CASSWGQGNYGYTF.

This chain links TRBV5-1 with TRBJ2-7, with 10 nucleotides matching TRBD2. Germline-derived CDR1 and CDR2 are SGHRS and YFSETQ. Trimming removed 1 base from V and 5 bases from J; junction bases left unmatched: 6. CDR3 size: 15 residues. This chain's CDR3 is CASSLFAGTSDEQYF. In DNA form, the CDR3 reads TGCGCCAGCAGCTTGTTTGCTGGGACTAGCGACGAGCAGTACTTC.